This TCR beta chain was obtained from a study of blood T cell repertoires in COVID-19. Method: immunoSEQ multiplex PCR; TCRdb's copy keeps in-frame clones and lacks some. The sample yields roughly 260,000 clones, approximately 82% seen once. V gave up 4 bases and J gave up 4 bases; unmatched junction bases: 5. The CDR3 length is 16 residues. Germline-derived CDR1 and CDR2 are ENHRY and SYGVKD. This clone occurred once. The V and J genes are TRBV10-3 and TRBJ1-5, with 12 bases aligning to TRBD1. Sequencing was carried out using peripheral blood. The TCR originated in a young woman with acute or convalescent COVID-19. CDR3 amino acids: CAISGDRGLLNQPQHF. The DNA for the CDR3 is TGTGCCATCAGTGGGGACAGGGGGCTCTTAAATCAGCCCCAGCATTTT.